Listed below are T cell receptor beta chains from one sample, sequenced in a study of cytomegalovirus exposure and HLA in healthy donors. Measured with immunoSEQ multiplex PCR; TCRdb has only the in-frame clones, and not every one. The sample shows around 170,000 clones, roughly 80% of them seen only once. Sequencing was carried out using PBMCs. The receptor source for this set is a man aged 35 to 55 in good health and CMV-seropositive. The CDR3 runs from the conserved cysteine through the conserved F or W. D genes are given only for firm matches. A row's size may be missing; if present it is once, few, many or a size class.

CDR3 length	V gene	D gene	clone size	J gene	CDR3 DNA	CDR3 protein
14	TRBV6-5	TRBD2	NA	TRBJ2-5	TGTGCCAGCAAACTAGCGGGGGGTAAAGAGACCCAGTACTTC	CASKLAGGKETQYF
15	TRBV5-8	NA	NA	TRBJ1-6	TGTGCCAGCAGCTTGCCCCGCTCCTATAATTCACCCCTCCACTTT	CASSLPRSYNSPLHF
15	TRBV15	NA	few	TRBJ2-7	TGTGCCACCAGCAGAGATTTTGGACAAACCTACGAGCAGTACTTC	CATSRDFGQTYEQYF
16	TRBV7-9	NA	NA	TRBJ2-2	TGTGCCAGCAGCTTAGCGCGACCGAAGAGGACCGGGGAGCTGTTTTTT	CASSLARPKRTGELFF
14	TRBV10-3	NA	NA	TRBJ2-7	TGTGCCATCAGTGGCTTAGGACAGACCTACGAGCAGTACTTC	CAISGLGQTYEQYF
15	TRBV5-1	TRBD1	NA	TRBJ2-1	TGCGCCAGCAGCCCCAGGGACAGAAGTTACAATGAGCAGTTCTTC	CASSPRDRSYNEQFF
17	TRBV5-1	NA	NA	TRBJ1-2	TGCGCCAGCACCAACCCGCGGGAGGGAGATCAGTGGGGCGGCTACACCTTC	CASTNPREGDQWGGYTF
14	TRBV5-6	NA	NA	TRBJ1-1	TGTGCCAGCAGCCAAGGGCAGGGGAAGGGTGAAGCTTTCTTT	CASSQGQGKGEAFF
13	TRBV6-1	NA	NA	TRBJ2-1	TGTGCCAGCAGTGAGTCAGGCCGGTATGAGCAGTTCTTC	CASSESGRYEQFF
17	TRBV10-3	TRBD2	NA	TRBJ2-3	TGTGCCATCAGTGCCTCTGGGAGGACTAGCGGAGGAGATACGCAGTATTTT	CAISASGRTSGGDTQYF
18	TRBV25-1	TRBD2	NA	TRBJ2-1	TGTGCCAGCAGTGAATGGGGTAGCGGGGGGGCCTCCTACAATGAGCAGTTCTTC	CASSEWGSGGASYNEQFF
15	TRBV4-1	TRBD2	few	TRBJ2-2	TGCGCCAGCAGGGGACTAGCGGGTTCCGGCGGGGAGCTGTTTTTT	CASRGLAGSGGELFF
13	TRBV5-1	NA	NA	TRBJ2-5	TGCGCCAGCAGCCCCGTGACAGTAAAGACCCAGTACTTC	CASSPVTVKTQYF
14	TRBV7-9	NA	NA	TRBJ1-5	TGTGCCAGCAGCTATGACACCTACAATCAGCCCCAGCATTTT	CASSYDTYNQPQHF
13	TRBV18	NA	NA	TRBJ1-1	TGTGCCAGCTCTCAGGGGAGCCTCCCTGAAGCTTTCTTT	CASSQGSLPEAFF
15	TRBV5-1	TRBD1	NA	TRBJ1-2	TGCGCCAGCCGACAGGGGCTAGAGGGGCACTATGGCTACACCTTC	CASRQGLEGHYGYTF
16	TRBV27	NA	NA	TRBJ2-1	TGTGCCAGCAGTTTATCTTCCAGGGTCTTTCACAATGAGCAGTTCTTC	CASSLSSRVFHNEQFF
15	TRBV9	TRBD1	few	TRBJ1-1	TGTGCCAGCAGCGTAGGGGGACAGGGCTTCACTGAAGCTTTCTTT	CASSVGGQGFTEAFF
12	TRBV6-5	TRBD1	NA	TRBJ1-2	TGTGCCAGCAGCTACCAGGGGGCTGGCTACACCTTC	CASSYQGAGYTF
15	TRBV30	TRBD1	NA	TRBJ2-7	TGTGCCTGGTATACACAGGGAAGGGGGCGTCGGGAGCAGTACTTC	CAWYTQGRGRREQYF
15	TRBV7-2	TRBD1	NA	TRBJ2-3	TGTGCCAGCAGCTTAGAGGGACAGGGGTTAGATACGCAGTATTTT	CASSLEGQGLDTQYF
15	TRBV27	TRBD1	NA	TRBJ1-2	TGTGCCAGCAGTTCCCGGGACAGTCTGGGCTATGGCTACACCTTC	CASSSRDSLGYGYTF
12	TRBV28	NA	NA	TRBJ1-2	TGTGCCAGCAGTAGGACCTGGGACATCTACACCTTC	CASSRTWDIYTF
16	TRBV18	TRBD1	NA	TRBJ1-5	TGTGCCAGCTCACCAACAGGGGGCGCGGGCAATCAGCCCCAGCATTTT	CASSPTGGAGNQPQHF
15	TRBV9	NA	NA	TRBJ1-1	TGTGCCAGCAGCGCGCCTAGGGGGATGAACACTGAAGCTTTCTTT	CASSAPRGMNTEAFF
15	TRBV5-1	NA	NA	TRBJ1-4	TGCGCCAGCAGCGCCCTAGGGGGTTCTAATGAAAAACTGTTTTTT	CASSALGGSNEKLFF
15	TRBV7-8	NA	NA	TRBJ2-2	TGTGCCAGCAGCTTAGTGGGGGGTACCACCGGGGAGCTGTTTTTT	CASSLVGGTTGELFF
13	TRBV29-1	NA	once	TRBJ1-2	TGCAGCGTTGACCTCAACGTCGCGAATGGCTACACCTTC	CSVDLNVANGYTF
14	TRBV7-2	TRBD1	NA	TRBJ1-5	TGTGCCAGCAGCTACAGGGGGCAGGGGCAGCCCCAGCATTTT	CASSYRGQGQPQHF
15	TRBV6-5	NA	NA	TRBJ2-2	TGTGCCACCTCGTTACCGGGAGTGAACACCGGGGAGCTGTTTTTT	CATSLPGVNTGELFF
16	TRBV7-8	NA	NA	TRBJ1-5	TGTGCCAGCAGCGTGTACAGGATTCGCAGCAATCAGCCCCAGCATTTT	CASSVYRIRSNQPQHF
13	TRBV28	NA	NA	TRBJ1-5	TGTGCCAGCAAGTCCTATAGCAATCAGCCCCAGCATTTT	CASKSYSNQPQHF
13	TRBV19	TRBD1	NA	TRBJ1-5	TGTGCCAGTTCGGGACAGGTCAATCAGCCCCAGCATTTT	CASSGQVNQPQHF
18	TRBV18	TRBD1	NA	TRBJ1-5	TGTGCCAGCTCACCACAGCCGGGACAGGGACCCAGCAATCAGCCCCAGCATTTT	CASSPQPGQGPSNQPQHF
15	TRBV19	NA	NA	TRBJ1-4	TGTGCCAGTAGTATCGGGGGGGCCTCTAATGAAAAACTGTTTTTT	CASSIGGASNEKLFF
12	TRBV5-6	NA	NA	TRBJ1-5	TGTGCCAGCAATCTAGTTGGCCAGCCCCAGCATTTT	CASNLVGQPQHF
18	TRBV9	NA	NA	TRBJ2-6	TGTGCCAGCAGCGTAGGACAGGGACTTATCTCTGGGGCCAACGTCCTGACTTTC	CASSVGQGLISGANVLTF
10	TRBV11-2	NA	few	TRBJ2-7	TGTGCCAGCAGCCGAGGCGAGCAGTACTTC	CASSRGEQYF
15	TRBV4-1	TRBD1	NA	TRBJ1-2	TGCGCCAGCAGCCCAACTTCGGGACAGGGGTATGGCTACACCTTC	CASSPTSGQGYGYTF
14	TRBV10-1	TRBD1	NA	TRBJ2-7	TGCGCCAGCAGTGATGGGGACAGCTACTACGAGCAGTACTTC	CASSDGDSYYEQYF
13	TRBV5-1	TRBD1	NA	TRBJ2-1	TGCGCCAGCACACCGGACAGGGGGCCTGAGCAGTTCTTC	CASTPDRGPEQFF
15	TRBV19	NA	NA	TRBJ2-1	TGTGCCAGTAGTATAGCTCCCCAAGGGGACAATGAGCAGTTCTTC	CASSIAPQGDNEQFF
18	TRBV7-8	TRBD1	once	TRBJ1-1	TGTGCCAGCAGCTTAGGAGACAGGGGTCTTAACATGAACACTGAAGCTTTCTTT	CASSLGDRGLNMNTEAFF
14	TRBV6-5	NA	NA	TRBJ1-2	TGTGCCAGCTTTAACGGTAGGAGGAACTATGGCTACACCTTC	CASFNGRRNYGYTF
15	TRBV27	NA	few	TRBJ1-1	TGTGCCAGCAGCCCGCTAATGGGGGCCTACACTGAAGCTTTCTTT	CASSPLMGAYTEAFF
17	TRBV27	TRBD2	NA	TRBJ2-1	TGTGCCAGCAGGCCCGTACTAGCGGGGAGCTCCTACAATGAGCAGTTCTTC	CASRPVLAGSSYNEQFF
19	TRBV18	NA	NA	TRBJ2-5	TGTGCCAGCTCACCACCCGCCGGTGGAGGATCGGGTCGCCAAGAGACCCAGTACTTC	CASSPPAGGGSGRQETQYF
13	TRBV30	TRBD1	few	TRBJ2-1	TGTGCCTGGCTCCGGACAGGTGATCATGAGCAGTTCTTC	CAWLRTGDHEQFF
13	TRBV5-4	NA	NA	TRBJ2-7	TGTGCCAGCAGCTCGCCAGGATACTACGAGCAGTACTTC	CASSSPGYYEQYF
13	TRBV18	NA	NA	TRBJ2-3	TGTGCCAGCTCAAGAGACAGGCTAGATACGCAGTATTTT	CASSRDRLDTQYF
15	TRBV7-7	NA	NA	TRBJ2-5	TGTGCTAGCAGCTTAGCGGAACAGGCTCAAGAGACCCAGTACTTC	CASSLAEQAQETQYF
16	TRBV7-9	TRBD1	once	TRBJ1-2	TGTGCCAGCAGTCGTAACCTACAGGGGGATTACTATGGCTACACCTTC	CASSRNLQGDYYGYTF